Below are 29 T cell receptor beta chains sequenced from a single sample in a study of blood T cell repertoires in COVID-19. Method: immunoSEQ multiplex PCR; TCRdb's copy keeps in-frame clones and lacks some. In the table there are 150,000 to 180,000 clones, about 80% of which are singletons. The sequenced sample was peripheral blood. The receptor set was obtained from a woman aged 60-75 years with acute or convalescent COVID-19.

With respect to this clone: Other nucleotide sequences from this sample produce the same CDR3. The V call is TRBV19, the J call TRBJ1-6; D call uncertain. The V gene's germline CDR1 is LNHDA and CDR2 SQIVND (reference sequence). The length of the CDR3 is 12 residues. V lost 5 bases to trimming and J lost 6 bases, with 5 bases between them. CDR3 nucleotides: TGTGCCAGTAGTTTCAGTAATTCACCCCTCCACTTT. It specifies CASSFSNSPLHF.

V and J are TRBV5-1 and TRBJ1-1, with D perhaps TRBD1 (5 bases). The CDR3 is 13 residues long. Germline values: CDR1 SGHRS, CDR2 YFSETQ. Trimming shortened V by 4 bases and J by 4 bases, and 11 bases separated the two germline ends. CDR3 nucleotides: TGCGCCAGCAGCATGGGGCAATCCACTGAAGCTTTCTTT. Amino acid sequence: CASSMGQSTEAFF.

This clone was detected a few times. The sample contains more than one DNA sequence encoding this CDR3. The chain recombines TRBV18 with TRBJ1-1, with D perhaps TRBD1 (6 bases). V was trimmed by 3 bases and J by 1 base, leaving 6 bases between them. Germline CDR1 KGHSH, CDR2 LQKENI. There are 13 residues in the CDR3. CDR3 bases: TGTGCCAGCTCACCGGGACAGAACACTGAAGCTTTCTTT. It yields the protein CASSPGQNTEAFF.

The chain recombines TRBV5-6 with TRBJ1-2; D possibly corresponds to TRBD1 (6 bases). V gave up 2 bases and J gave up 6 bases, with 11 bases separating them. Germline-derived CDR1 and CDR2 are SGHDT and YYEEEE. CDR3 length: 13 amino acids. DNA for the CDR3: TGTGCCAGCAGCTTTGGTAACAGGGATGGCTACACCTTC. Protein product: CASSFGNRDGYTF.

The chain couples TRBV3-1 (or the pseudogene TRBV3-2) to TRBJ2-3; 7 bases map to TRBD1. This CDR3 is built from 16 residues. Trimming at V came to 3 bases and at J to 0 bases, leaving 6 bases not matched to a gene. Germline V lookup: CDR1 LGHDT, CDR2 YNNKEL (reference sequence). The chain's CDR3 is CASSHGRGLSTDTQYF. CDR3 coding DNA: TGTGCCAGCAGCCATGGAAGGGGGCTAAGCACAGATACGCAGTATTTT.

The DNA of the CDR3 is TGTGCCAGCAGCCCCAGACAGGGAAGTACTGAAGCTTTCTTT. Amino acids: CASSPRQGSTEAFF. The chain uses TRBV11-2 and TRBJ1-1, with TRBD1 identical over 7 bases. Trimming took 5 bases from V and 5 from J; bases not matched to a gene: 8. The CDR3 extends over 14 amino acids. The germline V gene has CDR1 SGHAT and CDR2 FQNNGV.

A note on this clone: Within the sample, other DNA sequences also encode this same CDR3. V is TRBV11-2 and J is TRBJ1-6; D unresolved. Looked up from germline, CDR1 is SGHAT and CDR2 is FQNNGV. V lost 1 base, J lost 10 bases, and 5 bases lay in between. The CDR3 is 12 amino acids. CDR3 coding DNA: TGTGCCAGCAGCTTAGGAGGGTCACCCCTCCACTTT. It encodes CASSLGGSPLHF.

This rearrangement joins TRBV23-1 to TRBJ1-5, with 7 bases identical to TRBD1. TRBV23-1 is an ORF, and what it does is uncertain. V shed 5 bases, J shed 0 bases, and the junction held 13 bases outside the gene matches. This CDR3 has 18 residues. The CDR3 loop reads CASSSQGESPYSNQPQHF. CDR3 DNA sequence: TGCGCCAGCAGTAGTCAGGGGGAGAGCCCTTATAGCAATCAGCCCCAGCATTTT.

This chain connects TRBV7-2 to TRBJ2-5; 7 nucleotides match TRBD2. CDR1 is SGHTA and CDR2 is FQGNSA in the germline V gene. This CDR3 spans 14 amino acids. With 2 bases clipped from V and 5 bases from J, the junction kept 5 bases outside the gene matches. CDR3 DNA sequence: TGTGCCAGCAGCTTAAGACTAGCTGGGGAGACCCAGTACTTC. This codes for CASSLRLAGETQYF.

V gene TRBV5-1 combines with J gene TRBJ1-1; 7 bases align to TRBD1. Germline CDR1 is SGHRS and CDR2 is YFSETQ. The CDR3 runs 18 residues. V lost 2 bases to trimming and J lost 11 bases; unmatched junction nucleotides: 24. CDR3 coding DNA: TGCGCCAGCAGCTTAGTCCCATCCGGCGTTCGCCGGGACAGAGGGGCTTTCTTT. This gives the protein CASSLVPSGVRRDRGAFF.

The rearrangement links TRBV29-1 to TRBJ2-7; 15 positions agree with TRBD2. The trim removed 0 bases at V and 3 bases at J, leaving 6 bases unmatched. Germline values: CDR1 SQVTM, CDR2 ANQGSEA. This CDR3 has 17 amino acids. Here the CDR3 reads CSVEEEGLAGGRYEQYF. CDR3 coding DNA: TGCAGCGTTGAAGAAGAGGGACTAGCGGGGGGCCGCTACGAGCAGTACTTC.

The J gene is TRBJ1-2, the V gene TRBV11-2; D gene unclear. Germline V gives CDR1 SGHAT, CDR2 FQNNGV. The CDR3 is made up of 14 amino acids. V was trimmed by 0 bases and J by 6 bases, leaving 11 bases between them. CDR3 nucleotides: TGTGCCAGCAGCTTAGATCGACGTCAGGATGGCTACACCTTC. Residues: CASSLDRRQDGYTF.

The V gene is TRBV2, the J gene TRBJ1-4; 9 bases match TRBD1. With V trimmed by 6 bases and J by 3 bases, 5 bases remained unmatched. This CDR3 has 15 residues. The V gene's germline CDR1 is SNHLY and CDR2 FYNNEI. Here the CDR3 DNA reads TGTGCCAGCAGCTCACAGGGGGCGCCTAATGAAAAACTGTTTTTT. Translated: CASSSQGAPNEKLFF.

The chain joins TRBV27 to TRBJ1-6, with D possibly being TRBD1 (6 bases). CDR1 and CDR2 from the germline V gene are MNHEY and SMNVEV (reference sequence). V was pared by 4 bases and J by 7 bases, with 11 bases between. The CDR3 sequence is 14 residues long. DNA of the CDR3: TGTGCCAGCAGTTCGGACAGAGTGAATTCACCCCTCCACTTT. Translated, it gives CASSSDRVNSPLHF.

This chain joins TRBV12-3 or TRBV12-4 and TRBJ1-5; D unclear. The CDR3 is 13 amino acids. V was trimmed by 1 base and J by 6 bases, leaving 7 bases between them. Written as DNA, the CDR3 is TGTGCCAGCAGTTTAGTGGCAGGTCAGCCCCAGCATTTT. Residues: CASSLVAGQPQHF.

This chain joins TRBV14 and TRBJ2-2; D might be TRBD1 (5 bases). Trimming left V 7 bases short and J 0 bases short, with 21 bases between. Looked up from germline, CDR1 is SGHDN and CDR2 is FVKESK. The CDR3 length is 18 residues. The CDR3 DNA reads TGTGCCAGCAACTTAAGGGGCGAATGGTTAACGAACACCGGGGAGCTGTTTTTT. This codes for CASNLRGEWLTNTGELFF.

The chain carries TRBV6-5 and TRBJ2-3, with TRBD2 as a possible D gene (6 bases). Germline V CDR1 and CDR2: MNHEY, SVGAGI. The CDR3 runs 14 residues. Trimming stripped 8 bases from V and 1 base from J, with 13 bases between. The CDR3 is CASQLAPGTDTQYF. The CDR3 region has the DNA TGTGCCAGCCAACTAGCTCCAGGCACAGATACGCAGTATTTT.

The chain carries TRBV6-5 and TRBJ2-7; tentative D call: TRBD1 (6 bases). The V and J ends lost 5 bases and 2 bases respectively, with 10 bases between them. Germline CDR1 reads MNHEY; CDR2 reads SVGAGI. The CDR3 spans 13 residues. Here the CDR3 reads CASSKAGAYEQYF. The CDR3 DNA reads as TGTGCCAGCAGTAAGGCAGGGGCCTACGAGCAGTACTTC.

The V and J genes are TRBV29-1 and TRBJ2-5; no clear D. The germline V gene encodes CDR1 SQVTM and CDR2 ANQGSEA. The CDR3 totals 13 residues. Trimming stripped 1 base from V and 3 bases from J, with 9 bases between. For the CDR3, the DNA is TGCAGCGTTGAAGTTGGCTTCGAAGAGACCCAGTACTTC. Its translation: CSVEVGFEETQYF. Together with reference TRBV29-1 and TRBJ2-5, the CDR3 gives the full variable domain: SAVISQKPSRDICQRGTSLTIQCQVDSQVTMMFWYRQQPGQSLTLIATANQGSEATYESGFVIDKFPISRPNLTFSTLTVSNMSPEDSSIYLCSVEVGFEETQYFGPGTRLLVL.

In its sample, this clone is medium-sized. Other DNA sequences in the same sample also yield this CDR3. V and J are TRBV3-1 (or the pseudogene TRBV3-2) and TRBJ1-6; unclear D gene. V lost 4 bases to trimming and J lost 0 bases, with 7 bases between them. Germline-derived CDR1 and CDR2 are LGHDT and YNNKEL (reference sequence). This CDR3 has 15 residues. CDR3 loop: CASSRASSYNSPLHF. The CDR3 nucleotides are TGTGCCAGCAGCCGGGCGAGCTCCTATAATTCACCCCTCCACTTT.

With respect to this clone: Other DNA sequences of this sample code for an identical CDR3. V usage is TRBV6-5 and J usage is TRBJ1-2; 7 nucleotides align to TRBD1. Germline CDR1 reads MNHEY; CDR2 reads SVGAGI. V gave up 0 bases and J gave up 4 bases; unmatched junction bases: 2. The CDR3 is 14 amino acids. CDR3 in DNA: TGTGCCAGCAGTTACTCTTCAGGGGGCTATGGCTACACCTTC. It translates to CASSYSSGGYGYTF.

The chain joins TRBV10-1 to TRBJ2-3; tentative D call: TRBD1 (5 bases). CDR1 and CDR2 (germline): WNHNN, SYGVQD (reference sequence). The germline V and J ends were trimmed by 4 bases and 2 bases, with 10 bases remaining between them. This CDR3 has 14 amino acids. The CDR3 spells CASSGGSITDTQYF. For the CDR3, the DNA is TGCGCCAGCAGTGGGGGCTCCATCACAGATACGCAGTATTTT.

The chain combines TRBV28 with TRBJ1-6; the D is unclear. Trimming removed 7 bases at V and 0 bases at J, with 10 bases between. Germline V lookup: CDR1 MDHEN, CDR2 SYDVKM. The CDR3 sequence is 15 residues long. In nucleotides, the CDR3 is TGTGCCAGCAAAAATGGAGGCTCCTATAATTCACCCCTCCACTTT. It encodes CASKNGGSYNSPLHF.

This clone was found once. CDR3 protein: CASSLAIRDGTEAFF. CDR3 DNA: TGCGCCAGCAGCTTGGCTATCAGGGATGGCACTGAAGCTTTCTTT. The genes are TRBV5-1 and TRBJ1-1; D is possibly TRBD1 (5 bases). CDR3 length: 15 residues. Germline CDR1 SGHRS, CDR2 YFSETQ. Trimming cost V 0 bases and J 4 bases, with 13 bases left between them.

This chain uses TRBV7-9 with TRBJ2-1; D uncertain. The CDR3 is 17 residues long. Germline V gene lookup returns CDR1 SEHNR and CDR2 FQNEAQ (reference sequence). V dropped 4 bases and J dropped 0 bases, with 16 bases sitting between them. CDR3 coding DNA: TGTGCCAGCAGCTCCCCCTTAACAGTCAGCTCCTACAATGAGCAGTTCTTC. Translating it yields CASSSPLTVSSYNEQFF. Combining the CDR3 with reference TRBV7-9 and TRBJ2-1 gives the whole variable domain DTGVSQNPRHKITKRGQNVTFRCDPISEHNRLYWYRQTLGQGPEFLTYFQNEAQLEKSRLLSDRFSAERPKGSFSTLEIQRTEQGDSAMYLCASSSPLTVSSYNEQFFGPGTRLTVL.

CDR3 bases: TGTGCCAGCAGTGTGAGGGAGGGTGGTTCACCCCTCCACTTT. Its translation is CASSVREGGSPLHF. The V and J genes are TRBV2 and TRBJ1-6, with D unclear. Germline values: CDR1 SNHLY, CDR2 FYNNEI. With 4 bases removed from V and 9 bases from J, the gap between germline ends came to 13 bases. CDR3 length: 14 amino acids.

The table lists this clone with a count of one. This chain joins TRBV7-2 and TRBJ1-5, with TRBD1 identical over 8 bases. V lost 1 base and J lost 4; bases outside the gene matches: 3. Germline assignment: CDR1 SGHTA and CDR2 FQGNSA. The CDR3 sequence is 15 residues long. The CDR3, as DNA: TGTGCCAGCAGCTTAGGGACAGGGAGGAATCAGCCCCAGCATTTT. Translated, it gives CASSLGTGRNQPQHF.

This clone was seen only once. The genes are TRBV6-5 and TRBJ1-2; D unresolved. Trimming took 0 bases from V and 1 from J, leaving 12 bases between them. Looked up from germline, CDR1 is MNHEY and CDR2 is SVGAGI. The CDR3 covers 16 residues. CDR3 residues: CASSYSSGLGNYGYTF. The DNA for the CDR3 is TGTGCCAGCAGTTACTCGTCTGGGCTGGGTAACTATGGCTACACCTTC.

Only a few counts were recorded for this clone. This chain links TRBV28 with TRBJ1-2; D possibly corresponds to TRBD1 (6 bases). The CDR3 is 13 residues long. Germline V gene data show CDR1 as MDHEN and CDR2 as SYDVKM. The V end lost 10 bases, the J end lost 8 bases, and 20 bases lay between the germline ends. This chain's CDR3 is CATGPETGRGYTF. CDR3 sequence (DNA): TGTGCCACGGGACCCGAGACAGGCAGAGGCTACACCTTC.